Shown below are 10 T cell receptor beta chains from a single sample sequenced in a study of cytomegalovirus exposure and HLA in healthy donors. Sequenced by immunoSEQ multiplex PCR; TCRdb stores in-frame clones only, minus some. The table records 170,000 or so clones, about four fifths of them present only once. Sequencing used PBMCs. Every receptor here comes from a woman between 18 and 30 years old in good health and CMV-seropositive.

The V and J genes are TRBV28 and TRBJ1-2, with a weak D call TRBD1 (5 bases). Germline CDR1 reads MDHEN; CDR2 reads SYDVKM. V was cut by 2 bases and J by 6 bases, with 10 bases left in between. The CDR3 totals 13 residues. The CDR3 spells CASSLGPGNGYTF. In nucleotides, the CDR3 is TGTGCCAGCAGTTTAGGTCCAGGGAATGGCTACACCTTC.

The chain couples TRBV5-6 to TRBJ1-1; TRBD1 matches 10 bases. The CDR3 loop spans 13 amino acids. After removal of 3 bases from V and 7 bases from J, the junction contained 3 bases not matched to a gene. The germline gives CDR1 SGHDT, CDR2 YYEEEE. Written as DNA, the CDR3 is TGTGCCAGCAGCTATCGGGACAGGGGTGAAGCTTTCTTT. As protein: CASSYRDRGEAFF.

This chain connects TRBV6-1 to TRBJ1-6; 7 bases fit TRBD1. CDR3 length: 14 residues. J gave up 10 bases and V 5 bases, and 8 bases lay outside the gene matches. CDR1 and CDR2 (germline): MNHNS, SASEGT. The CDR3 bases are TGTGCCAGCAGTTTACAGGGGTTAGGATCACCCCTCCACTTT. Translating gives CASSLQGLGSPLHF.

The chain links TRBV25-1 to TRBJ2-7; 14 nucleotides line up with TRBD2. Germline V gene lookup returns CDR1 MGHDK and CDR2 SYGVNS. With V trimmed by 4 bases and J by 2 bases, 10 bases remained unmatched. This CDR3 is 18 amino acids long. This CDR3 reads CASSGGLAGGLPTYEQYF. The CDR3 DNA reads TGTGCCAGCAGTGGAGGACTAGCGGGGGGCCTACCAACCTACGAGCAGTACTTC.

As regards this clone: A much larger clone sits a single nucleotide away, making a read error possible. The identical CDR3 is also encoded by other nucleotide sequences in the sample. This rearrangement joins TRBV5-1 to TRBJ2-7; D perhaps matches TRBD1 (6 bases). This CDR3 is built from 13 residues. Germline CDR1 reads SGHRS; CDR2 reads YFSETQ. Trimming removed 0 bases from V and 2 bases from J, with 6 bases in between. In DNA, the CDR3 is TGCGCCAGCAGCTTGGACAGGGCCTACGAGCAGTACTTC. It specifies CASSLDRAYEQYF.

The V call is TRBV27, the J call TRBJ1-2; the D is unclear. The CDR3 loop spans 16 amino acids. Germline lookup yields CDR1 MNHEY and CDR2 SMNVEV (reference sequence). V was clipped by 6 bases and J by 6 bases, with 23 bases between them. Here the CDR3 DNA reads TGTGCCAGCAGATCCAGCGCCGTCACCGGATACGATGGCTACACCTTC. Protein product: CASRSSAVTGYDGYTF.

The V call is TRBV6-1, the J call TRBJ2-7; D is undetermined. The CDR3 loop spans 14 amino acids. Trimming took off 5 bases at V and 3 bases at J, with 14 bases between the two ends. The germline gives CDR1 MNHNS, CDR2 SASEGT. The CDR3 DNA sequence: TGTGCCAGCAGTCTAGAGCACGGAGACTACGAGCAGTACTTC. It is translated as CASSLEHGDYEQYF.

A remark on this clone: This sample includes further DNA sequences coding for the same CDR3. This chain connects TRBV4-1 to TRBJ1-5, with unresolved D. Trimming pared 0 bases from V and 4 bases from J, leaving 10 bases between. Germline CDR1 MGHRA, CDR2 YSYEKL. The CDR3 runs 15 residues. The CDR3 reads CASSQDSGGNQPQHF. CDR3 in DNA: TGCGCCAGCAGCCAAGATTCGGGAGGAAATCAGCCCCAGCATTTT.

This chain joins TRBV11-2 and TRBJ2-7, with TRBD1 matching over 10 bases. CDR1 and CDR2 (germline): SGHAT, FQNNGV. Trimming took 4 bases from V and 2 from J; bases not matched to a gene: 11. This CDR3 spans 17 amino acids. CDR3 sequence (DNA): TGTGCCAGCAGCTCGATCCAAGGACAGGGGGGGACCTACGAGCAGTACTTC. Encoded protein: CASSSIQGQGGTYEQYF. The variable domain in full, completed from reference TRBV11-2 and TRBJ2-7, reads EAGVAQSPRYKIIEKRQSVAFWCNPISGHATLYWYQQILGQGPKLLIQFQNNGVVDDSQLPKDRFSAERLKGVDSTLKIQPAKLEDSAVYLCASSSIQGQGGTYEQYFGPGTRLTVT.

The rearrangement joins TRBV12-5 to TRBJ1-2, with unresolved D. The CDR3 consists of 13 residues. Germline CDR1 reads LGHNT; CDR2 reads FRNRAP. Trimming took off 0 bases at V and 3 bases at J, with 5 bases between the two ends. This chain's CDR3 is CASGLVGDYGYTF. The DNA of the CDR3 is TGTGCTAGTGGTTTGGTAGGAGACTATGGCTACACCTTC.